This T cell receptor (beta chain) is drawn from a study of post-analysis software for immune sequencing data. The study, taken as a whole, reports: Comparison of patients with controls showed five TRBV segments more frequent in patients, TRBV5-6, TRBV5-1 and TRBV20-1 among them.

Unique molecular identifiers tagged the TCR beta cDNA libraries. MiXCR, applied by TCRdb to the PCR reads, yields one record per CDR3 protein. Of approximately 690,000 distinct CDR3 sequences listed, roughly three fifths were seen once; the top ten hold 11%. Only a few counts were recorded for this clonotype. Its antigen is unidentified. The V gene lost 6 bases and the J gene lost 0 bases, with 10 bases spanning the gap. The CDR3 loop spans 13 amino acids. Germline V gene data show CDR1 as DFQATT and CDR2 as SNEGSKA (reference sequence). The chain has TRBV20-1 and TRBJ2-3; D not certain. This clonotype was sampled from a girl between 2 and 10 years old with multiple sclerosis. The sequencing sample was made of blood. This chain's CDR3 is CSAPATSTDTQYF. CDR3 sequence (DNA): TGCAGTGCCCCGGCTACTAGCACAGATACGCAGTATTTT.